The clone carrying this T cell receptor (beta chain) appeared a few times. The antigen is undetermined. The CDR3 contains 16 residues. With 0 bases removed from V and 3 bases from J, the gap between germline ends came to 16 bases. CDR1 is SGDLS and CDR2 is YYNGEE in the germline V gene. cDNA synthesis used the whole RNA isolate, giving expressed TCRB sequences. The repertoire was sequenced with immunoSEQ multiplex PCR; TCRdb's copy has only in-frame clones and lacks some. This table holds 200,000 to 250,000 clones, under 13% found once. The sample comes from a study of beta chain features in type 1 diabetes. Study outcomes and limitations: In cDNA sequencing, cells with high TCR expression could be over-represented. Researchers could not determine here whether HLA type influences TCRB rearrangement.

The sequence was obtained from a man in his late teens or twenties in good health. The sequencing input was central memory CD4+ T cells from blood. The V and J genes are TRBV9 and TRBJ2-7, with D possibly being TRBD2 (6 bases). CDR3 in DNA: TGTGCCAGCAGCGTAGAATGGGACGGGGGTATCTACGAGCAGTACTTC. The encoded protein is CASSVEWDGGIYEQYF.